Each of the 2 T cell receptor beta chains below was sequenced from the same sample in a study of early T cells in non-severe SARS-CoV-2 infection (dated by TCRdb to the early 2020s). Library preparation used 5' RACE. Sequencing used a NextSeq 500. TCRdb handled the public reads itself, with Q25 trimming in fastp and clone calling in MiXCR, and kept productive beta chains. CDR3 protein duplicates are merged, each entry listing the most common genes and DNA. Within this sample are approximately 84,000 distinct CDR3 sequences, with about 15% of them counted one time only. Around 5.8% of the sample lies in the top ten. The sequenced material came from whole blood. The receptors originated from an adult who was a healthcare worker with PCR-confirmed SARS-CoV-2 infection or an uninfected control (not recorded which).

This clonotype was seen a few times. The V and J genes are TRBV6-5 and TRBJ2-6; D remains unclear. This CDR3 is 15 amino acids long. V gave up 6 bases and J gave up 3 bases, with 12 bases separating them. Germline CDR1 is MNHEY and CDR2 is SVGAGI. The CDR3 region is CASSSTPGGANVLTF. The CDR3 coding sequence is TGTGCCAGCAGCTCGACTCCAGGTGGGGCCAACGTCCTGACTTTC.

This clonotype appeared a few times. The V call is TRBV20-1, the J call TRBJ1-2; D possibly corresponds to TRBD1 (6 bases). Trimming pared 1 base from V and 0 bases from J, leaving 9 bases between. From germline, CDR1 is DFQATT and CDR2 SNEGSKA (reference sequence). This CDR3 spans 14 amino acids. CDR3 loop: CSARGDKTNYGYTF. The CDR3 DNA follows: TGCAGTGCTAGAGGGGACAAGACTAACTATGGCTACACCTTC.